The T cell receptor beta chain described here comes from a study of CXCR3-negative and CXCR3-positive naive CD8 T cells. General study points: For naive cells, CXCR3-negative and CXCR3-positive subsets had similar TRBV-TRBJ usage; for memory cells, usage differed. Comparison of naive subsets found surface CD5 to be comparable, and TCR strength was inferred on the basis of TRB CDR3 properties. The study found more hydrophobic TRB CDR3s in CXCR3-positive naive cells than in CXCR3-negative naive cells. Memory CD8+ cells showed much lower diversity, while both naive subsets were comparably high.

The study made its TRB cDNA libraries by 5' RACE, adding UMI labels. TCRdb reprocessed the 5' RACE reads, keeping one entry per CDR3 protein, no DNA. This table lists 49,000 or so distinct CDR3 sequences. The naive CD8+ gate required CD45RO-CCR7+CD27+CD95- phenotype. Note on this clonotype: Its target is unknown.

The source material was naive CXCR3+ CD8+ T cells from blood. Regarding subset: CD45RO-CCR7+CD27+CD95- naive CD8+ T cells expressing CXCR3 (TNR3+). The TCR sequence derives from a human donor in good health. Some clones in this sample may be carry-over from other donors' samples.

CDR3 loop: CASSPRDLLYTDTQYF. The rearrangement joins TRBV7-9 to TRBJ2-3; TCRdb calls TRBD1, which cannot be checked without DNA. CDR1 is SEHNR, CDR2 FQNEAQ, per germline (reference sequence). This CDR3 spans 16 amino acids.